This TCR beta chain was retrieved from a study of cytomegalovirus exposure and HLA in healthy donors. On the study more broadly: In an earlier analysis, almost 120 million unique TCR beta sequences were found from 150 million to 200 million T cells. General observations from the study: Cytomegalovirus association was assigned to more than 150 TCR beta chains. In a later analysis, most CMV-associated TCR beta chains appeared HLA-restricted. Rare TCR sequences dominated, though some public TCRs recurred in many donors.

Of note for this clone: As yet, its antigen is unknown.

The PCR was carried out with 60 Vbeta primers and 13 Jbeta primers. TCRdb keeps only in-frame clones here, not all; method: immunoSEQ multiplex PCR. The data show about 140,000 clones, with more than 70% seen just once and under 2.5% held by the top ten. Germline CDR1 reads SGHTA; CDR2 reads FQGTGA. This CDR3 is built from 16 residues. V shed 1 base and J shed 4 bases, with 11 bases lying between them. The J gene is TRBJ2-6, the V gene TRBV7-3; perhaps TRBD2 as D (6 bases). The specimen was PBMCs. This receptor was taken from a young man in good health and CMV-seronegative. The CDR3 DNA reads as TGTGCCAGCAGCTTAATCGCGGGGCCCGGGGCCAACGTCCTGACTTTC. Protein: CASSLIAGPGANVLTF.